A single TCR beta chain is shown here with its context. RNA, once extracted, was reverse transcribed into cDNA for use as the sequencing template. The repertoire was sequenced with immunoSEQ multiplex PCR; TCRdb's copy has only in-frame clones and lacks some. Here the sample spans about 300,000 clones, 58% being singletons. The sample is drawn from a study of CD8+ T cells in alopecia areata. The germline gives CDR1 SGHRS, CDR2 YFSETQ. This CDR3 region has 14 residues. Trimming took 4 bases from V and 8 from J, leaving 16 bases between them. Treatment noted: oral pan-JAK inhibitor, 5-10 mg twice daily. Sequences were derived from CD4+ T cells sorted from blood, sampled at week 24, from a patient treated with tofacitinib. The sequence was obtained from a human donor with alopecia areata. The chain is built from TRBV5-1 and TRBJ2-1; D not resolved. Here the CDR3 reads CASSIEPSRDEQFF. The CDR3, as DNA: TGCGCCAGCAGCATCGAACCCTCTCGAGATGAGCAGTTCTTC.